A selection of T cell receptor beta chains follows, all from one sample in a study of T cell repertoires in cytomegalovirus infection. TCRdb reprocessed the reads with MiXCR, giving one entry per CDR3 protein. Of a few hundred thousand distinct CDR3 sequences in the sample, almost 40% were seen once. These receptors have no known antigen. Specimen: cultured PBMCs, collected from culture after CMV antigen stimulation. Source of these receptors: a human donor in good health (CMV status not recorded). Some clones in this sample may be carry-over from other donors' samples. CDR3s include the opening cysteine and the closing phenylalanine or tryptophan. D genes are given only for firm matches. The listing skips clone size in some rows; elsewhere it reads once, few, many or a size class.

D gene	V gene	clone size	J gene	CDR3 protein	CDR3 DNA
.	TRBV6-8	.	TRBJ1-1	CASSRISGRLRTMNTEAFF	TGTGCCAGCAGTAGGATTTCAGGGAGACTGAGGACGATGAACACTGAAGCTTTCTTT
.	TRBV12-3/TRBV12-4	.	TRBJ1-4	CASSLGIFKGSTNEKLFF	TGTGCCAGCAGTTTAGGGATTTTTAAAGGATCAACTAATGAAAAACTGTTTTTT
TRBD2	TRBV7-2	.	TRBJ2-7	CASAGLAGVGYEQYF	TGTGCCAGCGCAGGACTAGCGGGAGTTGGGTACGAGCAGTACTTC
TRBD2	TRBV19	.	TRBJ2-3	CASSGGTSVYTQYF	TGTGCCAGTAGTGGAGGGACTAGCGTATATACGCAGTATTTT
TRBD2	TRBV7-2	.	TRBJ2-7	CASSHISGRGYEQYF	TGTGCCAGCAGCCACATCAGCGGGAGAGGGTACGAGCAGTACTTC
TRBD1	TRBV18	few	TRBJ2-7	CASSRDRESDEQYF	TGTGCCAGCTCCCGGGACAGGGAGTCGGACGAGCAGTACTTC
TRBD2	TRBV15	few	TRBJ2-1	CATRELAGGQEKSSYNEQFF	TGTGCCACCAGGGAGCTAGCGGGGGGCCAGGAAAAGAGCTCCTACAATGAGCAGTTCTTC
TRBD2	TRBV10-3	.	TRBJ2-1	CAISESTSGRYNEQFF	TGTGCCATCAGTGAGTCGACTAGCGGGAGATACAATGAGCAGTTCTTC
.	TRBV3-1	few	TRBJ1-5	CASSQGIGQPQHF	TGTGCCAGCAGCCAAGGTATAGGTCAGCCCCAGCATTTT
TRBD2	TRBV7-2	few	TRBJ2-5	CASSSQAGGVQETQYF	TGTGCCAGCAGCTCGCAAGCGGGAGGAGTCCAAGAGACCCAGTACTTC
.	TRBV5-3	.	TRBJ2-5	CASRLGSETQYF	TGTGCCAGCAGGCTTGGGAGCGAGACCCAGTACTTC
TRBD2	TRBV6-1	few	TRBJ2-3	CASTSGGTDTQYF	TGTGCCAGCACGAGCGGGGGCACAGATACGCAGTATTTT
.	TRBV7-9	.	TRBJ2-4	CASSGVAGENIQYF	TGTGCCAGCAGCGGCGTGGCCGGAGAAAACATTCAGTACTTC
.	TRBV12-3/TRBV12-4	few	TRBJ1-1	CASSLMWGTEAFF	TGTGCCAGCAGTTTAATGTGGGGCACTGAAGCTTTCTTT
TRBD1	TRBV5-1	.	TRBJ2-7	CASSPILDRIYEQYF	TGCGCCAGCAGCCCCATTCTGGACAGGATCTACGAGCAGTACTTC
.	TRBV15	.	TRBJ2-7	CATSRATTGARYEQYF	TGTGCCACCAGCAGAGCGACTACAGGAGCCCGTTACGAGCAGTACTTC
.	TRBV5-1	few	TRBJ1-2	CASSRDSFNYGYTF	TGCGCCAGCAGTCGGGACTCCTTCAACTATGGCTACACCTTC
.	TRBV7-9	few	TRBJ2-4	CASAYSDLAKNIQYF	TGTGCCAGCGCGTACAGCGACTTAGCCAAAAACATTCAGTACTTC
TRBD2	TRBV4-1	.	TRBJ2-5	CASSQGTSGTEETQYF	TGCGCCAGCAGCCAAGGGACTAGCGGCACAGAAGAGACCCAGTACTTC
TRBD2	TRBV12-3/TRBV12-4	.	TRBJ2-1	CASTVWSGGDNEQFF	TGTGCCAGCACCGTCTGGAGCGGGGGGGATAATGAGCAGTTCTTC
TRBD1	TRBV7-2	many	TRBJ1-1	CASSLGPGGWGTEAFF	TGTGCCAGCAGCTTAGGGCCAGGGGGCTGGGGCACTGAAGCTTTCTTT
.	TRBV7-9	.	TRBJ2-5	CASSLEGFETQYF	TGTGCCAGCAGCTTAGAGGGCTTCGAGACCCAGTACTTC
TRBD1	TRBV12-3/TRBV12-4	.	TRBJ1-1	CASSSGLDRANTEAFF	TGTGCCAGCAGTTCCGGCTTGGACAGGGCGAACACTGAAGCTTTCTTT
.	TRBV7-9	.	TRBJ1-1	CASSGQGEAFF	TGTGCCAGCAGCGGGCAGGGCGAAGCTTTCTTT
.	TRBV7-9	.	TRBJ1-1	CASRSYLGADTEAFF	TGTGCCAGCAGGTCTTATTTGGGCGCCGACACTGAAGCTTTCTTT
.	TRBV19	.	TRBJ2-4	CASSPGLENIQYF	TGTGCCAGTAGCCCAGGGTTGGAGAACATTCAGTACTTC
TRBD2	TRBV7-2	.	TRBJ2-7	CASSLRLASGIGEQYF	TGTGCCAGCAGCTTAAGACTGGCTAGCGGGATAGGCGAGCAGTACTTC
TRBD2	TRBV5-1	few	TRBJ2-1	CASSNGTSGSSEQFF	TGCGCCAGCAGCAACGGGACTAGCGGGAGCAGTGAGCAGTTCTTC
TRBD1	TRBV7-2	few	TRBJ1-5	CASSTQGGNQPQHF	TGTGCCAGCAGCACCCAGGGGGGCAATCAGCCCCAGCATTTT
.	TRBV6-5	.	TRBJ1-1	CASSYDRNTEAFF	TGTGCCAGCAGTTACGACCGGAACACTGAAGCTTTCTTT
.	TRBV15	.	TRBJ2-7	CATSREYSGTYEQYF	TGTGCCACCAGCAGAGAATACAGCGGAACCTACGAGCAGTACTTC
.	TRBV20-1	few	TRBJ2-3	CRAPGTQTDTQYF	TGCAGAGCTCCCGGGACTCAAACAGATACGCAGTATTTT
TRBD2	TRBV7-9	.	TRBJ2-1	CASSQTGTSGAQNEQFF	TGTGCCAGCAGCCAAACTGGGACTAGCGGAGCCCAAAATGAGCAGTTCTTC